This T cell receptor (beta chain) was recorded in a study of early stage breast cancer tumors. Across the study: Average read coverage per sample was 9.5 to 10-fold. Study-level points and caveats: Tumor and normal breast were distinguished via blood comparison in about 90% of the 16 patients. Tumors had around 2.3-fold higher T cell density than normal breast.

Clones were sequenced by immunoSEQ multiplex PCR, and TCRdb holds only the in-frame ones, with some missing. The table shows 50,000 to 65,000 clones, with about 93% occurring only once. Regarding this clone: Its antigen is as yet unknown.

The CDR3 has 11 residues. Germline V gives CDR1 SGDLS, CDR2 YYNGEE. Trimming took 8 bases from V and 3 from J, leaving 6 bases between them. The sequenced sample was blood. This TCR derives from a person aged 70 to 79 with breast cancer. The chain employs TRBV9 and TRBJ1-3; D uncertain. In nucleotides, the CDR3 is TGTGCCAGTAAGAGTGGAAACACCATATATTTT. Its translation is CASKSGNTIYF.